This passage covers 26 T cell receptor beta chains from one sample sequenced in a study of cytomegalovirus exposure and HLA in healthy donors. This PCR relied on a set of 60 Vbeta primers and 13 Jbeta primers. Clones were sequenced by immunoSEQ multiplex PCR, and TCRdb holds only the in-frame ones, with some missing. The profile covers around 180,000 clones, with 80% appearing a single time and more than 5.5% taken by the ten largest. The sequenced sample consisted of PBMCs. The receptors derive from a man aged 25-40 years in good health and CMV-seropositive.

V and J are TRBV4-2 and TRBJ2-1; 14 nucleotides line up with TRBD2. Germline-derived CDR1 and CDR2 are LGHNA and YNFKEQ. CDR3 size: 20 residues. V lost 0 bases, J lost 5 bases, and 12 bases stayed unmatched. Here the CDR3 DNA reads TGTGCCAGCAGCCAAGATCCCCCCAGACTAGCGGGAGGGACAAACAATGAGCAGTTCTTC. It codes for CASSQDPPRLAGGTNNEQFF.

The CDR3 is CASSKGLAGAYEQYF. CDR3 bases: TGTGCCAGCAGCAAGGGACTAGCGGGGGCCTACGAGCAGTACTTC. The V and J genes are TRBV7-2 and TRBJ2-7, with TRBD2 identical over 14 bases. The germline V gene encodes CDR1 SGHTA and CDR2 FQGNSA. V shed 5 bases, J shed 2 bases, and the junction held 2 bases outside the gene matches. The CDR3 contains 15 residues.

The CDR3 DNA reads as TGTGCCAGCAGCTTAGTTTTAGCGGGAGGGCCGTACGAGCAGTACTTC. Its translation: CASSLVLAGGPYEQYF. The rearrangement joins TRBV7-2 to TRBJ2-7, with 11 bases aligning to TRBD2. Germline-derived CDR1 and CDR2 are SGHTA and FQGNSA. The junction had 6 bases not matched to a gene; V was cut back by 1 base and J by 4 bases. CDR3 length equals 16 residues.

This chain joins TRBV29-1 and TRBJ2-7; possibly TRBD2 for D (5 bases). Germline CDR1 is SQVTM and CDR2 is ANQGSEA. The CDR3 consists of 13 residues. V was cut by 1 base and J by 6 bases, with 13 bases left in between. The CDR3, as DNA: TGCAGCGTTGAAGCCGGACTCGCAGCCGAGCAGTACTTC. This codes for CSVEAGLAAEQYF.

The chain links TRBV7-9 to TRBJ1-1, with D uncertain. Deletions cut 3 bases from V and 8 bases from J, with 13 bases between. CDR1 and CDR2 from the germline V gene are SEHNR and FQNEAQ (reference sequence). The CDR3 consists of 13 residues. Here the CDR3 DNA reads TGTGCCAGCAGCTTCCCGGGGAGGTTCGAAGCTTTCTTT. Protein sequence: CASSFPGRFEAFF.

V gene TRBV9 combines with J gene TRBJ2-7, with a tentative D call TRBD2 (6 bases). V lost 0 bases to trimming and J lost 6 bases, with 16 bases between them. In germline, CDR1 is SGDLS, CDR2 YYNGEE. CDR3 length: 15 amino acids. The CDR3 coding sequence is TGTGCCAGCAGCGTAGGTGGCGGGGCCCTCTCCGAGCAGTACTTC. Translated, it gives CASSVGGGALSEQYF.

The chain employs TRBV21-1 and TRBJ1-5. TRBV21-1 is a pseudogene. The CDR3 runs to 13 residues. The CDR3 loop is CASPESDVQPQHF. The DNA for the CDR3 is TGTGCCAGCCCCGAAAGCGACGTTCAGCCCCAGCATTTT.

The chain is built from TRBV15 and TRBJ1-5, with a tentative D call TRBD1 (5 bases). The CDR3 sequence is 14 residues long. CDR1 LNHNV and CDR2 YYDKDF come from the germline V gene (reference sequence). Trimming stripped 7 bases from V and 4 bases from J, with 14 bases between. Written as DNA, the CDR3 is TGTGCCACCACCACTGGGGGGGGGAATCAGCCCCAGCATTTT. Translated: CATTTGGGNQPQHF.

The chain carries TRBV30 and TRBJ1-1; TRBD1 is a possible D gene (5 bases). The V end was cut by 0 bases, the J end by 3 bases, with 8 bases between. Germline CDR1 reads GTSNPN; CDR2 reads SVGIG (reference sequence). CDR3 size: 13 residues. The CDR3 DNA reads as TGTGCCTGGAGTGTTCTAGGGGACACTGAAGCTTTCTTT. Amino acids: CAWSVLGDTEAFF.

CDR3 in DNA: TGCGCCAGCACTCTAGCGGGACCCACAGATACGCAGTATTTT. Amino acid sequence: CASTLAGPTDTQYF. This sequence joins TRBV4-1 and TRBJ2-3; 9 bases fit TRBD2. With V trimmed by 7 bases and J by 2 bases, 4 bases remained unmatched. Germline CDR1 and CDR2: MGHRA and YSYEKL. The CDR3 is 14 residues long.

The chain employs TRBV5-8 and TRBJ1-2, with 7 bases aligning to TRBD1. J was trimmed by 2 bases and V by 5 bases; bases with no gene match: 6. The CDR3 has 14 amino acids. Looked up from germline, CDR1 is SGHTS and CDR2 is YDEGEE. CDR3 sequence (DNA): TGTGCCAGCAGGTTGACAGGGCTAAACTATGGCTACACCTTC. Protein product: CASRLTGLNYGYTF.

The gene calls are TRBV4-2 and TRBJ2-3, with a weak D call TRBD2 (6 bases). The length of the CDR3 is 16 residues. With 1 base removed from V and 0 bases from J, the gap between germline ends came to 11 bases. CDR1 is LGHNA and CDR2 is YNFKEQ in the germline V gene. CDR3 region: CASSQVLGLSTDTQYF. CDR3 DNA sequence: TGTGCCAGCAGCCAAGTTTTAGGACTAAGCACAGATACGCAGTATTTT.

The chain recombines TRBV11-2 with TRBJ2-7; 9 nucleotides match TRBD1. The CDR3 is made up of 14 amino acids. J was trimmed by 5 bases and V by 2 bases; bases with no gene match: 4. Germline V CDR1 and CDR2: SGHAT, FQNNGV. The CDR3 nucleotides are TGTGCCAGCAGCTTAAACAGGGGGCTCGACGAGCAGTACTTC. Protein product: CASSLNRGLDEQYF.

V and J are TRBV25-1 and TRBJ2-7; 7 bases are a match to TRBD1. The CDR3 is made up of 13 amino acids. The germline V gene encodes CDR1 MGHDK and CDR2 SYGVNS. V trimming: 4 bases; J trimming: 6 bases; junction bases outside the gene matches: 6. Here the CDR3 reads CASSVQGLFEQYF. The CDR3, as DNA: TGTGCCAGCAGTGTACAGGGGTTGTTCGAGCAGTACTTC.

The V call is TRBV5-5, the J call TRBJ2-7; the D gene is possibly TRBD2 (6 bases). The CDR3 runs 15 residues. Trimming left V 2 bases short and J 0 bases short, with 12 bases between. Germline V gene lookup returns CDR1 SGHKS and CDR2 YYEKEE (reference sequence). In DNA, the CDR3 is TGTGCCAGCAGCTTTGGCGGGACCGACTCCTACGAGCAGTACTTC. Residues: CASSFGGTDSYEQYF.

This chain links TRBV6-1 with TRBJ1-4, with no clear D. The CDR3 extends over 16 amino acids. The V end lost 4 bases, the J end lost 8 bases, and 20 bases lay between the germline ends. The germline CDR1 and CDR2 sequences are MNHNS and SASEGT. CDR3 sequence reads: CASSVHGDPRSEKLFF. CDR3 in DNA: TGTGCCAGCAGTGTCCACGGCGACCCGAGGTCGGAAAAACTGTTTTTT.

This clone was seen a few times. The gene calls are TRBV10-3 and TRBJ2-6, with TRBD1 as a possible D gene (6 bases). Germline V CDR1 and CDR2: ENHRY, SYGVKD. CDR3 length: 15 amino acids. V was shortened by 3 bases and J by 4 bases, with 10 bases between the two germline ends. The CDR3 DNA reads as TGTGCCATCAGTGAAAGGGGGACGGGGGCCAACGTCCTGACTTTC. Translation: CAISERGTGANVLTF.

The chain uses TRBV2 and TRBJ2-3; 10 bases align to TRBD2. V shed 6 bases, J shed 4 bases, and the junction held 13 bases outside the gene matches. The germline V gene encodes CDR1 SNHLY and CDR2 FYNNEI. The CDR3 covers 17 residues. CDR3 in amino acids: CASRPIPTSGSADTQYF. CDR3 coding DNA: TGTGCCAGCAGACCCATACCGACTAGCGGGTCCGCAGATACGCAGTATTTT.

The CDR3 DNA reads as TGTGCCAGCAGTCCCGACAGGCGACGAATCACAGATACGCAGTATTTT. Protein sequence: CASSPDRRRITDTQYF. The chain carries TRBV27 and TRBJ2-3; D is possibly TRBD1 (6 bases). The V and J ends lost 5 bases and 2 bases respectively, with 17 bases between them. Germline CDR1 reads MNHEY; CDR2 reads SMNVEV (reference sequence). The CDR3 covers 16 residues.

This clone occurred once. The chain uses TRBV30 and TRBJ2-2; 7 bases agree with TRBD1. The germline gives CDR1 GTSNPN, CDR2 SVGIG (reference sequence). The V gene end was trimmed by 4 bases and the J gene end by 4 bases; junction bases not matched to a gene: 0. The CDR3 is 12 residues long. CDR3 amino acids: CAWNRGTGELFF. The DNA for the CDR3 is TGTGCCTGGAACAGGGGCACCGGGGAGCTGTTTTTT.

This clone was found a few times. CDR3 sequence reads: CASSLTGVTEAFF. CDR3 in DNA: TGTGCCAGCAGCCTTACAGGAGTAACTGAAGCTTTCTTT. The genes are TRBV7-3 and TRBJ1-1; the D gene is possibly TRBD1 (5 bases). There are 13 residues in the CDR3. Germline values: CDR1 SGHTA, CDR2 FQGTGA. V lost 5 bases and J lost 5, with 12 bases in between.

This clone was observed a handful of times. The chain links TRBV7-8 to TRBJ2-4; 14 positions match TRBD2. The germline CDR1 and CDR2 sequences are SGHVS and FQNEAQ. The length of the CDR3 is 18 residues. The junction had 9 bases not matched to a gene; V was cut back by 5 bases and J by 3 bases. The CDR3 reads CASSPGTSGGPIKNIQYF. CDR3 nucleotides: TGTGCCAGCAGCCCCGGGACTAGCGGGGGCCCGATCAAAAACATTCAGTACTTC.

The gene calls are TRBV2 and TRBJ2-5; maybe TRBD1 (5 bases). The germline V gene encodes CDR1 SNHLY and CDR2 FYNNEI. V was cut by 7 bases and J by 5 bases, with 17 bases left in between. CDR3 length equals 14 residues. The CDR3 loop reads CASKGWGFGETQYF. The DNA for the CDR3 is TGTGCCAGCAAGGGGTGGGGTTTTGGTGAGACCCAGTACTTC.

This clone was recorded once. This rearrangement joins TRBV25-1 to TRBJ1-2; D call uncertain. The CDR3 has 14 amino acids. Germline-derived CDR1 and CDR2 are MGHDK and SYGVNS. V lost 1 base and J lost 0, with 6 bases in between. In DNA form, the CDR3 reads TGTGCCAGCAGTGAATCCCATCCTAACTATGGCTACACCTTC. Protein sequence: CASSESHPNYGYTF.

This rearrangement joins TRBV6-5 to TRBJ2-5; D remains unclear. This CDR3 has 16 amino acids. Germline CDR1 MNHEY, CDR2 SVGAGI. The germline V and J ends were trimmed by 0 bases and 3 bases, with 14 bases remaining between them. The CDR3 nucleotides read TGTGCCAGCAGTTACTCGATTTTACCCCAGGAAGAGACCCAGTACTTC. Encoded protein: CASSYSILPQEETQYF.

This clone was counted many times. The CDR3 DNA follows: TGTGCCAGCAGTGAAGCGTTGGGACAGGGGGCCGAGCAGTACTTC. Protein: CASSEALGQGAEQYF. The V gene is TRBV6-1, the J gene TRBJ2-7; 12 bases line up with TRBD1. The germline gives CDR1 MNHNS, CDR2 SASEGT. The CDR3 spans 15 residues. V shed 0 bases, J shed 6 bases, and the junction held 3 bases outside the gene matches.